This record looks at one T cell receptor (beta chain) sequence and its context. Its antigen remains unidentified. This sample stems from a study of Ad26.COV2.S vaccination and SARS-CoV-2 variants. Study at large: Once or twice, 56 days apart, Ad26.COV2.S was delivered intramuscularly.

Generated by immunoSEQ multiplex PCR, the TCRdb table keeps only in-frame clones and is missing some. Counted here are about 400,000 clones, around 89% occurring once; the ten biggest clones make up 1.9%. The treatment: 19 received Ad26.COV2.S at low or high dose, single or two shots; several received placebo; per-sample allocation not given. The samples date from day 63 after the first vaccine or placebo injection. The CDR3 length is 13 residues. V gave up 2 bases and J gave up 3 bases, with 5 bases separating them. Germline values: CDR1 MNHEY, CDR2 SMNVEV (reference sequence). General study results and limits: TCR breadth and depth analyses may have underestimated total T cell responses. The study found higher spike-specific TCR breadth in vaccine than placebo recipients.

The source material was peripheral blood, sampled in a trial of Ad26.COV2.S vaccine versus placebo. This chain connects TRBV27 to TRBJ2-1, with D uncertain. The clonotype was recovered from a person aged 18-60 years who received the Ad26.COV2.S COVID-19 vaccine or a placebo. Here the CDR3 reads CASSLGSYNEQFF. CDR3 DNA sequence: TGTGCCAGCAGTTTAGGAAGCTACAATGAGCAGTTCTTC.